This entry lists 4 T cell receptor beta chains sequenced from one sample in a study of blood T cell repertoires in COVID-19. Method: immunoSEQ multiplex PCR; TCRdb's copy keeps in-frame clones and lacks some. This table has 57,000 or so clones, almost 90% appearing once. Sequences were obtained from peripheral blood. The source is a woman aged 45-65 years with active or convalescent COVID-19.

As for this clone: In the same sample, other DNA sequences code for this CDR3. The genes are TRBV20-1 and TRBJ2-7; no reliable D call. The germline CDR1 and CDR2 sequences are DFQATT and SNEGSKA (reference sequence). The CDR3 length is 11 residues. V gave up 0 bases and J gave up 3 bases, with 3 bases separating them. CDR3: CSARDNYEQYF. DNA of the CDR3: TGCAGTGCTAGAGACAACTACGAGCAGTACTTC.

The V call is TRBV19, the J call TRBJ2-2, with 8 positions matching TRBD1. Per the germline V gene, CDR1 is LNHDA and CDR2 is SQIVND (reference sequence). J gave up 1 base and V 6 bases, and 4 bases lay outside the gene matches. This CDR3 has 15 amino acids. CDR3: CASRLTGVNTGELFF. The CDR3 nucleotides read TGTGCCAGTAGATTGACAGGGGTGAACACCGGGGAGCTGTTTTTT.

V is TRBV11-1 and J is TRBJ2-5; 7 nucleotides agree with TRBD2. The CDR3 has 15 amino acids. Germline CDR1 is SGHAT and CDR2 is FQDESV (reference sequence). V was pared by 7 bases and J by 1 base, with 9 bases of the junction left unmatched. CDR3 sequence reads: CASNNPSGTQETQYF. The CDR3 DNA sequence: TGTGCCAGCAACAATCCAAGCGGGACCCAAGAGACCCAGTACTTC.

CDR3 region: CSVEGAFYGYTF. CDR3 in DNA: TGCAGCGTTGAGGGAGCCTTTTATGGCTACACCTTC. The chain joins TRBV29-1 to TRBJ1-2; no definite D call. The CDR3 runs to 12 residues. Trimming stripped 3 bases from V and 5 bases from J, with 10 bases between. Germline CDR1 reads SQVTM; CDR2 reads ANQGSEA.